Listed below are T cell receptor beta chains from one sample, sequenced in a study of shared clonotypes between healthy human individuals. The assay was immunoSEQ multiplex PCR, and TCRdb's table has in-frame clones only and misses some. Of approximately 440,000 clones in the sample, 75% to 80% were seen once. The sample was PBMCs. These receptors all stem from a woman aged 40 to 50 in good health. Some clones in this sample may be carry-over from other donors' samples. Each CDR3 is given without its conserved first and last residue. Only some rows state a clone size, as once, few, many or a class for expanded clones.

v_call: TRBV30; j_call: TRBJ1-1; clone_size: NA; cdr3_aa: AALPGNENTEAF
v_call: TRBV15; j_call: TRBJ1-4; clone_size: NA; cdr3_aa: AAQGSFNEKLF
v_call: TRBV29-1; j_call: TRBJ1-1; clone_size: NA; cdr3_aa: SVSGTGSFEAF
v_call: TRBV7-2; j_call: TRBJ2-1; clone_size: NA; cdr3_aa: ASSIATSGHNEQF
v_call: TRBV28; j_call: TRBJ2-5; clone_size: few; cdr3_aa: ASSRLTVTGQETQY
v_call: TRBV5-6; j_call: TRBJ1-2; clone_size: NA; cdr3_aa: ASSLGGRGYGYT
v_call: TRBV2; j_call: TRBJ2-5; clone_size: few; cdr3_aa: ASSRGDQETQY
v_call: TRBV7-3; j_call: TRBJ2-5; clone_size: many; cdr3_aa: ASSLRVSGSLQETQY
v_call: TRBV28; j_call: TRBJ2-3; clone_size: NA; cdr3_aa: ASSPIAADGTDTQY
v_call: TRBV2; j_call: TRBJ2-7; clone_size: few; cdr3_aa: ASSDRLDSYEQY
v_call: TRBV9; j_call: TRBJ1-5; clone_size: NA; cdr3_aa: ASSVASGQPQH
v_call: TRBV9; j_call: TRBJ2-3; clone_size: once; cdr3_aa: ASSEIDTQY
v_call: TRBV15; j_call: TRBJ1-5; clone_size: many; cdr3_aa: ATSRDKSGGNQPQH
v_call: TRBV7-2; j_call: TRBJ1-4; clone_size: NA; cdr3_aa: ASSPGGANEKLF
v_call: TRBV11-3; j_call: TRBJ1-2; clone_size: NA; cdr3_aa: ASSPSDGYT
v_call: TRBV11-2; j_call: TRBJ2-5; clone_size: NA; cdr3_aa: ASSPGGNSRETQY
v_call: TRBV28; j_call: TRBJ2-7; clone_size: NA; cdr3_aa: ASSKTQGGYEQY
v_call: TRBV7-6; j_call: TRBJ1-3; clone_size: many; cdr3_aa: ASSRQTGAGNTIY
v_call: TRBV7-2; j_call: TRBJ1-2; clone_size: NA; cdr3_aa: ASSLVITDNYGYT
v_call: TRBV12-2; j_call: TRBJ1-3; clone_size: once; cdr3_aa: ASFPKDGSSGNTIY
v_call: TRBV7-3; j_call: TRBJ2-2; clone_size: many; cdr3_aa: ASSRLAGPGELF
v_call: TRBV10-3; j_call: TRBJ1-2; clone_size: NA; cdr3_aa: AISVDSYLYGYT
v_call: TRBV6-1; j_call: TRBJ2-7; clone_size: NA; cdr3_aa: ASSESQREKYEQY
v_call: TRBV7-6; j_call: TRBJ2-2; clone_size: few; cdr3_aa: ASSWSEDTGELF
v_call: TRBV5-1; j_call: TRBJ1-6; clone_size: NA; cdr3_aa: ASSLEWTGRSPLH
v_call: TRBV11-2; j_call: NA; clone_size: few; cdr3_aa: ASSLSGLAYEQY
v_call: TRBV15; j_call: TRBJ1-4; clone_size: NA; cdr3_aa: ATSRDRHRGGEKLF
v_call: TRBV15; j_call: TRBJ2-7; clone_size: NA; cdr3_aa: ATSRGTGGQNEQY
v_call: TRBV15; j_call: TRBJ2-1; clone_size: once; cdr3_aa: ATRGTSGAYEQF
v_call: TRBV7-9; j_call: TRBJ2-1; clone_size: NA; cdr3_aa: ASSLDGSSYNEQF
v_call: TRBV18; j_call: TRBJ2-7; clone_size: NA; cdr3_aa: ASSQGVYEQY
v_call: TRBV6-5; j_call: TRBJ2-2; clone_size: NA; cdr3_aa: ASSYNRDRELF
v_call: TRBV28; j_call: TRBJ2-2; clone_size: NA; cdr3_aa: ASTAAAGREGKGGNTGELF
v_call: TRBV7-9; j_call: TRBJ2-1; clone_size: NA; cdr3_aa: ASTKAGGRAADNEQF
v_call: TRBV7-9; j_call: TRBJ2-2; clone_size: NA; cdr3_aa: ASSLVGGRSNTGELF
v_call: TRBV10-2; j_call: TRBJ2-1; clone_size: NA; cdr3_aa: ASRGTSGSTSYNEQF
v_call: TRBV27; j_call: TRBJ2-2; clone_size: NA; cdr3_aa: ASSFLTSNTGELF